Each of the 26 T cell receptor beta chains below was sequenced from the same sample in a study of blood T cell repertoires in COVID-19. Libraries were prepared by immunoSEQ multiplex PCR; TCRdb keeps only in-frame clonotypes and omits some of them. The data contain 15,000 or so clones, 88% of them singletons. The sequenced material came from peripheral blood. These receptors all stem from a human donor in a cohort sampled during active COVID-19.

The V call is TRBV9, the J call TRBJ2-3; D is unresolved. The CDR3 extends over 12 amino acids. The V and J ends lost 0 bases and 4 bases respectively, with 3 bases between them. Germline lookup yields CDR1 SGDLS and CDR2 YYNGEE. CDR3 region: CASSVGADTQYF. Here the CDR3 DNA reads TGTGCCAGCAGCGTAGGAGCAGATACGCAGTATTTT.

V usage is TRBV11-2 and J usage is TRBJ2-7; TRBD1 matches 7 bases. Germline CDR1 and CDR2: SGHAT and FQNNGV. CDR3 length equals 14 residues. V dropped 3 bases and J dropped 3; count of bases not matched to a gene: 5. Here the CDR3 reads CASSLKQGLYEQYF. The CDR3 DNA is TGTGCCAGCAGCTTGAAACAGGGGCTCTACGAGCAGTACTTC. The variable domain in full, with the rest retrieved from reference TRBV11-2 and TRBJ2-7, is EAGVAQSPRYKIIEKRQSVAFWCNPISGHATLYWYQQILGQGPKLLIQFQNNGVVDDSQLPKDRFSAERLKGVDSTLKIQPAKLEDSAVYLCASSLKQGLYEQYFGPGTRLTVT.

This clone was observed once. The chain carries TRBV11-1 and TRBJ2-1, with D possibly matching TRBD1 (6 bases). This CDR3 region has 13 residues. The germline V gene has CDR1 SGHAT and CDR2 FQDESV (reference sequence). V was clipped by 5 bases and J by 5 bases, with 10 bases between them. The CDR3: CASSEDRNNEQFF. DNA for the CDR3: TGTGCCAGCAGCGAGGACAGAAACAATGAGCAGTTCTTC.

J is TRBJ2-7 and V is TRBV18, with D perhaps TRBD1 (6 bases). V gave up 3 bases and J gave up 1 base, with 13 bases separating them. CDR3 length equals 15 residues. Germline loops: CDR1 KGHSH, CDR2 LQKENI. CDR3 nucleotide sequence: TGTGCCAGCTCACCGGGTCAGGGGTTTTCCTACGAGCAGTACTTC. It yields the protein CASSPGQGFSYEQYF.

This clone was found once. CDR3 in DNA: TGTGCCAGCAGCGGACAGGGTGGGCGGAATCAGCCCCAGCATTTT. It is translated as CASSGQGGRNQPQHF. The chain employs TRBV4-2 and TRBJ1-5, with 8 bases matching TRBD1. This CDR3 spans 15 amino acids. Germline CDR1 reads LGHNA; CDR2 reads YNFKEQ. V shed 5 bases and J 4 bases; nucleotides not matched to a gene: 7.

This rearrangement joins TRBV28 to TRBJ2-5, with 7 bases matching TRBD2. CDR3 length: 13 amino acids. V shed 6 bases, J shed 1 base, and the junction held 2 bases outside the gene matches. Per germline, CDR1 MDHEN and CDR2 SYDVKM. CDR3 sequence reads: CASRWTSQETQYF. CDR3 bases: TGTGCCAGCAGGTGGACTAGCCAAGAGACCCAGTACTTC. Using reference TRBV28 and TRBJ2-5 for the parts outside the CDR3, the full variable domain is DVKVTQSSRYLVKRTGEKVFLECVQDMDHENMFWYRQDPGLGLRLIYFSYDVKMKEKGDIPEGYSVSREKKERFSLILESASTNQTSMYLCASRWTSQETQYFGPGTRLLVL.

This sequence joins TRBV9 and TRBJ2-2; 7 positions agree with TRBD2. The CDR3 sequence is 15 residues long. Trimming cost V 4 bases and J 6 bases; bases outside gene matches: 9. Per germline, CDR1 SGDLS and CDR2 YYNGEE. CDR3 protein: CASSPRDYKPGELFF. DNA for the CDR3: TGTGCCAGCAGCCCCCGGGACTACAAACCCGGGGAGCTGTTTTTT.

The CDR3 coding sequence is TGTGCCACCAGTGATGCGGACAGGGTTGGAGATACGCAGTATTTT. Amino acids: CATSDADRVGDTQYF. The chain has TRBV24-1 and TRBJ2-3, with TRBD1 identical over 8 bases. The junction had 6 bases not matched to a gene; V was cut back by 3 bases and J by 5 bases. CDR1 and CDR2 from the germline V gene are KGHDR and SFDVKD. The CDR3 runs to 15 residues.

As DNA, the CDR3 is TGTGCCAGCAGTCATCCACCGGATAGACAGGGAAAGGGCGAGCAGTACTTC. It codes for CASSHPPDRQGKGEQYF. The genes are TRBV6-6 and TRBJ2-7, with TRBD1 matching over 7 bases. With V trimmed by 5 bases and J by 6 bases, 19 bases remained unmatched. Looked up from germline, CDR1 is MNHNY and CDR2 is SVGAGI (reference sequence). The length of the CDR3 is 17 residues.

The V call is TRBV5-1, the J call TRBJ2-3, with TRBD1 identical over 8 bases. After removal of 3 bases from V and 4 bases from J, the junction contained 10 bases not matched to a gene. In germline, CDR1 is SGHRS, CDR2 YFSETQ. This CDR3 has 16 amino acids. The CDR3 is CASSSGLAGGPDTQYF. CDR3 DNA: TGCGCCAGCAGCTCGGGGTTGGCAGGGGGCCCAGATACGCAGTATTTT.

The rearrangement joins TRBV7-3 to TRBJ2-1, with D unresolved. There are 12 residues in the CDR3. Germline V gene lookup returns CDR1 SGHTA and CDR2 FQGTGA. The germline V and J ends were trimmed by 5 bases and 9 bases, with 11 bases remaining between them. CDR3 loop: CASSPLGSEQFF. Here the CDR3 DNA reads TGTGCCAGCAGCCCCCTTGGCAGTGAGCAGTTCTTC.

The V and J genes are TRBV5-1 and TRBJ1-1; TRBD1 might be the D (6 bases). CDR3 length equals 14 residues. The germline V gene has CDR1 SGHRS and CDR2 YFSETQ. Trimming removed 1 base at V and 7 bases at J, with 14 bases between. This CDR3 is CASSLSSGTLEAFF. For the CDR3, the DNA is TGCGCCAGCAGCTTGTCCTCCGGGACACTTGAAGCTTTCTTT.

This rearrangement joins TRBV18 to TRBJ2-2; 11 nucleotides match TRBD1. Germline lookup yields CDR1 KGHSH and CDR2 LQKENI. V was clipped by 6 bases and J by 7 bases; unmatched bases: 13. The CDR3 is 17 amino acids. CDR3 sequence reads: CASSPRTGGSSNGELFF. The CDR3, as DNA: TGTGCCAGCTCGCCTCGGACAGGGGGCTCCTCGAACGGGGAGCTGTTTTTT.

The J gene is TRBJ2-1, the V gene TRBV5-6, with D hard to call. Germline CDR1 SGHDT, CDR2 YYEEEE. The CDR3 sequence is 12 residues long. V lost 4 bases, J lost 5 bases, and 7 bases lay in between. The CDR3 nucleotides are TGTGCCAGCAGCGTAGTGGACAATGAGCAGTTCTTC. This codes for CASSVVDNEQFF. Drawing the rest from reference TRBV5-6 and TRBJ2-1, the complete variable domain is DAGVTQSPTHLIKTRGQQVTLRCSPKSGHDTVSWYQQALGQGPQFIFQYYEEEERQRGNFPDRFSGHQFPNYSSELNVNALLLGDSALYLCASSVVDNEQFFGPGTRLTVL.

The rearrangement uses TRBV3-1 (or the pseudogene TRBV3-2) and TRBJ2-2; 7 positions match TRBD2. CDR1 and CDR2 from the germline V gene are LGHDT and YNNKEL (reference sequence). V lost 3 bases and J lost 1; bases outside the gene matches: 11. The CDR3 length is 18 residues. This CDR3 is CASSQGGLGLLNTGELFF. The CDR3 DNA follows: TGTGCCAGCAGCCAGGGAGGGTTGGGACTTCTGAACACCGGGGAGCTGTTTTTT.

The rearrangement joins TRBV18 to TRBJ1-1; 10 bases align to TRBD1. Germline V gene sequence: CDR1 KGHSH, CDR2 LQKENI. CDR3 length equals 15 residues. With V trimmed by 3 bases and J by 5 bases, 6 bases remained unmatched. CDR3 DNA sequence: TGTGCCAGCTCACCGATTCCGGGACAGGGGACTGAAGCTTTCTTT. Its translation is CASSPIPGQGTEAFF.

This clone was seen a handful of times. The chain combines TRBV9 with TRBJ1-2; 8 bases are shared with TRBD1. This CDR3 contains 14 residues. With V trimmed by 3 bases and J by 3 bases, 4 bases remained unmatched. Germline-derived CDR1 and CDR2 are SGDLS and YYNGEE. CDR3 amino acids: CASSATGAHYGYTF. CDR3 bases: TGTGCCAGCAGCGCGACAGGGGCCCACTATGGCTACACCTTC.

The chain carries TRBV6-5 and TRBJ2-7; D unclear. This CDR3 contains 12 residues. Germline assignment: CDR1 MNHEY and CDR2 SVGAGI. The V end lost 6 bases, the J end lost 4 bases, and 10 bases lay between the germline ends. In DNA, the CDR3 is TGTGCCAGCAGACCGACAATGTACGAGCAGTACTTC. It encodes CASRPTMYEQYF.

This clone has only one observation. The rearrangement links TRBV18 to TRBJ2-1; D is unresolved. This CDR3 spans 14 amino acids. Trimming stripped 6 bases from V and 5 bases from J, with 14 bases between. Germline V CDR1 and CDR2: KGHSH, LQKENI. The CDR3 reads CASSLTNPDNEQFF. The CDR3 bases are TGTGCCAGCTCCTTGACAAACCCGGACAATGAGCAGTTCTTC. The entire variable domain, with the rest obtained from reference TRBV18 and TRBJ2-1, is as follows: NAGVMQNPRHLVRRRGQEARLRCSPMKGHSHVYWYRQLPEEGLKFMVYLQKENIIDESGMPKERFSAEFPKEGPSILRIQQVVRGDSAAYFCASSLTNPDNEQFFGPGTRLTVL.

The rearrangement uses TRBV10-1 and TRBJ2-7; D perhaps matches TRBD1 (6 bases). Per germline, CDR1 WNHNN and CDR2 SYGVQD (reference sequence). Trimming removed 5 bases at V and 2 bases at J, with 7 bases between. The CDR3 extends over 12 amino acids. The CDR3 here is CASSQGTYEQYF. The CDR3 nucleotides read TGCGCCAGCAGTCAGGGGACCTACGAGCAGTACTTC.

This clone was detected a few times. V usage is TRBV7-6 and J usage is TRBJ1-1, with D uncertain. The CDR3 consists of 14 residues. V was pared by 5 bases and J by 0 bases, with 10 bases between. CDR1 is SGHVS, CDR2 FNYEAQ, per germline. The CDR3 here is CASSPTPMNTEAFF. CDR3 bases: TGTGCCAGCAGCCCGACACCCATGAACACTGAAGCTTTCTTT.

The sample holds one count of this clone. The chain uses TRBV19 and TRBJ2-2, with a possible D match to TRBD1 (6 bases). CDR3 length: 17 residues. Germline CDR1 and CDR2: LNHDA and SQIVND (reference sequence). The ends were cut back, 6 bases at V and 0 bases at J, with 17 bases in the middle. The DNA of the CDR3 is TGTGCCAGTAGGTTAATACAGGGCGTCTCGAACACCGGGGAGCTGTTTTTT. Its translation is CASRLIQGVSNTGELFF.

This clone was seen a handful of times. The chain combines TRBV24-1 with TRBJ2-7; 8 nucleotides align to TRBD1. Losses at the gene ends were 2 bases for V and 4 bases for J; bases not matched to a gene: 6. The CDR3 is 15 amino acids. Germline V CDR1 and CDR2: KGHDR, SFDVKD. The DNA of the CDR3 is TGTGCCACCAGTGATTCCGGGACAGGTAAATACGAGCAGTACTTC. Amino acid sequence: CATSDSGTGKYEQYF.

The chain has TRBV28 and TRBJ2-1; D is unclear. Trimming left V 9 bases short and J 0 bases short, with 15 bases between. CDR1 and CDR2 from the germline V gene are MDHEN and SYDVKM. CDR3 size: 15 residues. The CDR3 nucleotides are TGTGCCAGTGCTGCGGATGCGAGCTCCTACAATGAGCAGTTCTTC. It encodes CASAADASSYNEQFF.

This clone was detected only a few times. CDR3 amino acids: CAISESGGVGPNTEAFF. In nucleotides, the CDR3 is TGTGCCATCAGTGAGTCAGGCGGGGTAGGGCCGAACACTGAAGCTTTCTTT. This chain uses TRBV10-3 with TRBJ1-1; D remains ambiguous. Germline lookup yields CDR1 ENHRY and CDR2 SYGVKD. The CDR3 runs to 17 residues. Trimming took off 0 bases at V and 1 base at J, with 15 bases between the two ends.

Here the CDR3 reads CASSVGGGANTQYF. The CDR3 DNA sequence: TGTGCCAGCAGCGTTGGTGGGGGGGCAAATACGCAGTATTTT. V gene TRBV9 combines with J gene TRBJ2-3, with D perhaps TRBD2 (7 bases). V shed 2 bases and J shed 7 bases, with 14 bases lying between them. The CDR3 contains 14 residues. Per the germline V gene, CDR1 is SGDLS and CDR2 is YYNGEE.